The 10 T cell receptor beta chains given below trace back to one sample, sequenced in a study of T-cell reconstitution after alpha-beta-depleted transplantation in children. Unique molecular identifiers were built into the TCRbeta library. TCRdb re-called the PCR reads through MiXCR, storing one row per CDR3 protein. The sample lists just under 150,000 distinct CDR3 sequences; around 10% were seen once. The sequenced sample was PBMCs, mostly from graft donor cells, obtained 180 days after TCRalphabeta/CD19-depleted stem cell transplant. These TCRs come from a female patient aged 2-15 years who had a stem cell transplant for congenital amegakaryocytic thrombocytopenia, so the T cells may come from the graft donor.

This clonotype was seen a few times. V is TRBV10-3 and J is TRBJ1-1; 10 nucleotides match TRBD1. V lost 4 bases and J lost 4; bases outside the gene matches: 3. Germline V gene data show CDR1 as ENHRY and CDR2 as SYGVKD. The CDR3 contains 14 residues. For the CDR3, the DNA is TGTGCCATCAGTGGAGGGACAGGGGCCACTGAAGCTTTCTTT. This sequence encodes CAISGGTGATEAFF.

This clonotype has a count of ten or more. The chain couples TRBV5-1 to TRBJ2-3; possible D gene TRBD2, 6 bases. Trimming took off 4 bases at V and 1 base at J, with 13 bases between the two ends. CDR1 SGHRS and CDR2 YFSETQ come from the germline V gene. The CDR3 totals 15 residues. CDR3 residues: CASSPLAGRTDTQYF. As DNA, the CDR3 is TGCGCCAGCAGCCCCCTGGCGGGGCGCACAGATACGCAGTATTTT.

This clonotype was detected many times. The chain joins TRBV12-3 or TRBV12-4 to TRBJ2-3; D may correspond to TRBD1 or TRBD2 (6 bases each). Trimming cost V 7 bases and J 2 bases, with 10 bases left between them. This CDR3 has 13 amino acids. The CDR3 region has the DNA TGTGCCAGCAACCCGGGGGCCACAGATACGCAGTATTTT. This gives the protein CASNPGATDTQYF.

This clonotype came up a few times. This sequence joins TRBV14 and TRBJ2-1; TRBD1 matches at 9 bases. This CDR3 has 15 amino acids. V trimming: 7 bases; J trimming: 2 bases; junction bases outside the gene matches: 6. The germline gives CDR1 SGHDN, CDR2 FVKESK. The CDR3 region is CASTRRQGAYNEQFF. The CDR3 DNA reads as TGTGCCAGCACCCGGAGACAGGGGGCCTACAATGAGCAGTTCTTC.

This clonotype appeared a few times. The J gene is TRBJ1-4, the V gene TRBV7-9; D uncertain. This CDR3 is built from 13 residues. Deletions cut 4 bases from V and 7 bases from J, with 10 bases between. CDR1 and CDR2 (germline): SEHNR, FQNEAQ (reference sequence). CDR3 region: CASSWALGEKLFF. The CDR3 coding sequence is TGTGCCAGCAGCTGGGCTTTAGGTGAAAAACTGTTTTTT.

This clonotype was detected many times. The V gene is TRBV2, the J gene TRBJ2-3; no definite D call. The germline V gene has CDR1 SNHLY and CDR2 FYNNEI. With 6 bases removed from V and 6 bases from J, the gap between germline ends came to 10 bases. This CDR3 comprises 12 residues. The CDR3 nucleotides read TGTGCCAGCAGGGTCTTGGGGGATACGCAGTATTTT. Amino acid sequence: CASRVLGDTQYF.

In its sample, this clonotype was seen many times. The CDR3 region has the DNA TGTGCCAGCAGCCCGGGACAGATCATCTCCTACGAGCAGTACTTC. The encoded protein is CASSPGQIISYEQYF. The genes are TRBV5-5 and TRBJ2-7; 7 nucleotides match TRBD1. The CDR3 is 15 amino acids. V lost 4 bases, J lost 0 bases, and 7 bases stayed unmatched. Germline V gene lookup returns CDR1 SGHKS and CDR2 YYEKEE (reference sequence).

Ten or more counts support this clonotype. The chain links TRBV5-1 to TRBJ2-7, with TRBD2 matching 7 bases. J lost 5 bases, V lost 5 bases, and 4 bases had no gene match. The germline V gene encodes CDR1 SGHRS and CDR2 YFSETQ. This CDR3 spans 12 amino acids. CDR3 loop: CASRGRGNEQYF. DNA of the CDR3: TGCGCCAGCAGAGGGAGGGGAAACGAGCAGTACTTC. The whole variable domain, filled in from reference TRBV5-1 and TRBJ2-7, reads KAGVTQTPRYLIKTRGQQVTLSCSPISGHRSVSWYQQTPGQGLQFLFEYFSETQRNKGNFPGRFSGRQFSNSRSEMNVSTLELGDSALYLCASRGRGNEQYFGPGTRLTVT.

In its sample, this clonotype was seen a few times. CDR3 nucleotide sequence: TGCAGCGTTGGTGTGACCCAGTACTTC. Amino acid sequence: CSVGVTQYF. The chain links TRBV29-1 to TRBJ2-5, with D uncertain. The CDR3 has 9 residues. V lost 4 bases and J 7 bases, leaving 4 bases between the germline ends. Looked up from germline, CDR1 is SQVTM and CDR2 is ANQGSEA.

This clonotype turned up a few times. The chain employs TRBV7-8 and TRBJ1-1; 7 bases map to TRBD1. V lost 5 bases, J lost 2 bases, and 5 bases stayed unmatched. The CDR3 is 14 residues long. Germline assignment: CDR1 SGHVS and CDR2 FQNEAQ. This CDR3 reads CASSTGTANTEAFF. The CDR3 DNA reads as TGTGCCAGCAGCACCGGGACAGCAAACACTGAAGCTTTCTTT.